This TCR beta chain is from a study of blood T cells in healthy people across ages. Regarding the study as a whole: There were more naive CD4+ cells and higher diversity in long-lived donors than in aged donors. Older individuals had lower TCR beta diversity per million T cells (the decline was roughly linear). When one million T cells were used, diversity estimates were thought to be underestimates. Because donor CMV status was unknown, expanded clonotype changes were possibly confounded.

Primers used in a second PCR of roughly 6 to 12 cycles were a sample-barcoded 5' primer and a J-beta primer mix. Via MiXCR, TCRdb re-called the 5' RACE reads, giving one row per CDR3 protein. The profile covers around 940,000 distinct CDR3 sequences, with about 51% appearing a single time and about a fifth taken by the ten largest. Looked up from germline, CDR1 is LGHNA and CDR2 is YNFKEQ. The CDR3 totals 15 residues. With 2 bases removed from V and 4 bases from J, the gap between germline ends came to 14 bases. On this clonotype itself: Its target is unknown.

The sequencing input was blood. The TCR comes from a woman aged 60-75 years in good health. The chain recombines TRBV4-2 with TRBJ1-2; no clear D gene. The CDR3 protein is CASSQPRVTSYGYTF. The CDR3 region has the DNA TGTGCCAGCAGCCAACCCCGGGTAACTAGCTATGGCTACACCTTC.